Presented here are 2 T cell receptor beta chains from one specimen sequenced in a study of T-cell memory formation after mild COVID-19 (dated by TCRdb to about 2021). Libraries were made using 5' RACE. Sequencer: Illumina NovaSeq 6000. TCRdb cleaned the public reads at Q25 with fastp, built clones with MiXCR and kept in-frame beta chains. Every CDR3 protein is listed once, alongside the most common genes and DNA of its rows. For this sample there are roughly 130,000 distinct CDR3 sequences; 15% to 20% appear just once. About 5% of the sample rests with the top ten. The sample consisted of PBMCs or a T cell subset sorted from them (not recorded which). These TCRs come from a man younger than 30 who had mild COVID-19 (a few samples of this study predate the infection). The sample titles of this study are shuffled in the database, so cell type and time point are left out; the donor was told from shared clones.

This clonotype has just a few counts. A single base separates this from a much larger clone, so it may be a read error. The chain joins TRBV7-2 to TRBJ2-3; D might be TRBD1 (5 bases). The CDR3 has 13 amino acids. The germline V gene encodes CDR1 SGHTA and CDR2 FQGNSA. CDR3 sequence: CASSLGFTGTQYF. The CDR3 region has the DNA TGTGCCAGCAGCTTGGGCTTCACAGGTACGCAGTATTTT.

This clonotype occurred a few times. V is TRBV20-1 and J is TRBJ2-5; D unclear. The V gene lost 3 bases and the J gene lost 2 bases, with 7 bases spanning the gap. This CDR3 spans 12 amino acids. Germline V gives CDR1 DFQATT, CDR2 SNEGSKA (reference sequence). CDR3 in DNA: TGCAGTGCTAGTGAACTGCAAGAGACCCAGTACTTC. Amino acids: CSASELQETQYF.